The 6 T cell receptor beta chains below were found in one sample sequenced in a study of T cell repertoires in cytomegalovirus infection. TCRdb reprocessed the reads via MiXCR and lists one record per CDR3 protein. Of about 310,000 distinct CDR3 sequences detected, 20% to 25% appear once; the ten largest clones hold 13%. The antigens for these receptors are not known. Sequenced here: cultured PBMCs, sampled from culture after CMV antigen stimulation. Every receptor here comes from a human donor in good health (CMV status not recorded). Some clones in this sample may be carry-over from other donors' samples.

V is TRBV28 and J is TRBJ2-5; D may match TRBD1 or TRBD2 (6 bases each). The CDR3 totals 13 residues. The ends were cut back, 7 bases at V and 2 bases at J, with 11 bases in the middle. Per the germline V gene, CDR1 is MDHEN and CDR2 is SYDVKM. The CDR3 nucleotides read TGTGCCAGCAATTCGGGGGCACAAGAGACCCAGTACTTC. It codes for CASNSGAQETQYF. The full variable domain, rest sourced from reference TRBV28 and TRBJ2-5, is DVKVTQSSRYLVKRTGEKVFLECVQDMDHENMFWYRQDPGLGLRLIYFSYDVKMKEKGDIPEGYSVSREKKERFSLILESASTNQTSMYLCASNSGAQETQYFGPGTRLLVL.

This clonotype appeared a few times. The chain joins TRBV20-1 to TRBJ1-2, with a tentative D call TRBD1 (6 bases). V was clipped by 3 bases and J by 4 bases, with 15 bases between them. The length of the CDR3 is 14 residues. Germline V lookup: CDR1 DFQATT, CDR2 SNEGSKA (reference sequence). The CDR3 DNA sequence: TGCAGTGCTAGCGCTCAGGGGACATTCTATGGCTACACCTTC. Translating it yields CSASAQGTFYGYTF.

The chain joins TRBV12-3 or TRBV12-4 to TRBJ2-3; tentative D call: TRBD2 (5 bases). The CDR3 extends over 14 amino acids. Trimming took 3 bases from V and 4 from J, leaving 11 bases between them. CDR3: CASSLSASPDTQYF. The CDR3, as DNA: TGTGCCAGCAGTTTGAGTGCTAGCCCAGATACGCAGTATTTT.

This clonotype was detected a few times. The V and J genes are TRBV10-3 and TRBJ2-5; D unclear. CDR1 is ENHRY and CDR2 is SYGVKD in the germline V gene. The CDR3 covers 13 residues. The V and J ends lost 6 bases and 5 bases respectively, with 13 bases between them. The CDR3 loop reads CAISAVLGETQYF. The CDR3, as DNA: TGTGCCATCAGCGCGGTACTTGGGGAGACCCAGTACTTC.

This clonotype has more than one count but fewer than ten. The genes are TRBV12-3 or TRBV12-4 and TRBJ2-7, with D maybe TRBD1 (6 bases). CDR3 length equals 13 residues. Between the trimmed V and J ends, which lost 5 bases and 4 bases, there was a span of 12 bases. The CDR3 protein is CASSASGVYEQYV. CDR3 DNA sequence: TGTGCCAGCAGTGCCTCAGGGGTTTACGAGCAGTACGTC.

This clonotype showed up just a few times. The chain has TRBV7-9 and TRBJ2-7; the match to TRBD2 covers 9 bases. The J segment lost 3 bases and the V segment lost 5 bases, leaving 5 bases of the junction unmatched. Germline loops: CDR1 SEHNR, CDR2 FQNEAQ (reference sequence). The CDR3 contains 14 residues. The CDR3 coding sequence is TGTGCCAGCAGCCGACTAGCGGAGAGCTACGAGCAGTACTTC. Protein: CASSRLAESYEQYF.